This T cell receptor beta chain was recorded in a study of blood T cell repertoires in COVID-19. Overall study: T cells, B-cell-depleted T cells, or PBMCs supplied cDNA or gDNA.

Original data processing: For nucleated cells, counts were estimated from reference gene primer amplification. Clones were read by immunoSEQ multiplex PCR, and TCRdb kept only the in-frame ones, dropping some. V, J and clone size are taken as reported in that table, and D and trimming were inferred from the DNA itself. The table shows about 26,000 clones, with around 92% occurring only once. Germline-derived CDR1 and CDR2 are SGHRS and YFSETQ. The junction had 0 bases not matched to a gene; V was cut back by 0 bases and J by 0 bases. The CDR3 runs 15 residues. J is TRBJ2-1 and V is TRBV5-1; 7 bases match TRBD2. The material sequenced was peripheral blood. This clonotype was sampled from a human donor in a cohort sampled during active COVID-19. DNA for the CDR3: TGCGCCAGCAGCTTGGGGGAGGGCTCCTACAATGAGCAGTTCTTC. This sequence encodes CASSLGEGSYNEQFF.